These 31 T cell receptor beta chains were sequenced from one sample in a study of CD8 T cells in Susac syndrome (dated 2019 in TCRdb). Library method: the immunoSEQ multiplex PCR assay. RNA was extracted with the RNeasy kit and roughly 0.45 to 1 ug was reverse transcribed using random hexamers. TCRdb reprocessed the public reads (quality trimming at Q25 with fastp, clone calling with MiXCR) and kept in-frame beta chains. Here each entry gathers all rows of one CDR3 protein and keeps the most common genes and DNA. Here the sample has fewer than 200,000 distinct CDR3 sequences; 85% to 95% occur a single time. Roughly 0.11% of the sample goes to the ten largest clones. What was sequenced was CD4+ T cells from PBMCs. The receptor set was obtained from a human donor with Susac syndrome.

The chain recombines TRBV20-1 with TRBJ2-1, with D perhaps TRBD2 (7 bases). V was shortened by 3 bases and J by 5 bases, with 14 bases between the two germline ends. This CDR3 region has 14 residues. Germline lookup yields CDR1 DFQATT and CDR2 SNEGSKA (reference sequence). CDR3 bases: TGCAGTGCTAGTTCGGGGGGCCCCAACAATGAGCAGTTCTTC. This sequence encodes CSASSGGPNNEQFF.

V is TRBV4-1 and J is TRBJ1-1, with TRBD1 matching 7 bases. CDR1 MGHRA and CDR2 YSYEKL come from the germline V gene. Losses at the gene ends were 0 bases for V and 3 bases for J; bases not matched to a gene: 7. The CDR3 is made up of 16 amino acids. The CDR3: CASSQDPAGGYTEAFF. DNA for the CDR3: TGCGCCAGCAGCCAAGATCCAGCAGGGGGGTACACTGAAGCTTTCTTT.

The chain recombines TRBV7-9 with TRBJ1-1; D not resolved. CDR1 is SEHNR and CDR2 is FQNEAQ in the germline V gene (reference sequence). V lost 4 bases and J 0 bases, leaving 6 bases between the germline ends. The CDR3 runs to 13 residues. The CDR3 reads CASSSYMNTEAFF. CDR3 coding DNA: TGTGCCAGCAGCTCCTACATGAACACTGAAGCTTTCTTT.

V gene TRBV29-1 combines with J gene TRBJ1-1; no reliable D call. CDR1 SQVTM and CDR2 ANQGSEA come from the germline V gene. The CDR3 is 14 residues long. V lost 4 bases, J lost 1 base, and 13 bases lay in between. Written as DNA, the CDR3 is TGCAGCGTTGTGAATCCGGGTTGGAACACTGAAGCTTTCTTT. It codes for CSVVNPGWNTEAFF.

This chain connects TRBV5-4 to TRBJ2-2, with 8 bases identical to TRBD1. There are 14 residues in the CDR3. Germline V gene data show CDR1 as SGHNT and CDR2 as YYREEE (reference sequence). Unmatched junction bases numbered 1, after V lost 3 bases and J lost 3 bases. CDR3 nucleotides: TGTGCCAGCAGCTCGGGACAGGACACCGGGGAGCTGTTTTTT. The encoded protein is CASSSGQDTGELFF.

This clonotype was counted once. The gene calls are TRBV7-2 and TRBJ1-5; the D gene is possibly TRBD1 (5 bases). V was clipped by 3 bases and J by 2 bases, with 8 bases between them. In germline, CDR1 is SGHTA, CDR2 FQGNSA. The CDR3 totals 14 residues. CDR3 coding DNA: TGTGCCAGCAGCTTTTCCAGGGGCAATCAGCCCCAGCATTTT. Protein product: CASSFSRGNQPQHF.

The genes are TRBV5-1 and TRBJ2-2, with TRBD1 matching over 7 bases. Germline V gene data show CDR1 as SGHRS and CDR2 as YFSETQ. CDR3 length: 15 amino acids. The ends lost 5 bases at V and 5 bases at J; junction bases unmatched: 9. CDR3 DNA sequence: TGCGCCAGCAGTCCGGGGACAGACCCTACCGGGGAGCTGTTTTTT. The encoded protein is CASSPGTDPTGELFF. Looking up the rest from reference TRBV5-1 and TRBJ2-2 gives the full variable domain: KAGVTQTPRYLIKTRGQQVTLSCSPISGHRSVSWYQQTPGQGLQFLFEYFSETQRNKGNFPGRFSGRQFSNSRSEMNVSTLELGDSALYLCASSPGTDPTGELFFGEGSRLTVL.

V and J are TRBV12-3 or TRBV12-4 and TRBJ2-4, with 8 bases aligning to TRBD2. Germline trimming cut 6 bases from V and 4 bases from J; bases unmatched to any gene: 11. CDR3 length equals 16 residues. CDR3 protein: CASSPLAGGLKNIQYF. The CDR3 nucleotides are TGTGCCAGCAGCCCACTGGCGGGGGGTTTAAAAAACATTCAGTACTTC.

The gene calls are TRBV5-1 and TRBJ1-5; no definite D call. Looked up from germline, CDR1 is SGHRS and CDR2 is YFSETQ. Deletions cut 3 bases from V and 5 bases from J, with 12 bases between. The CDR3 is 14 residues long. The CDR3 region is CASSSFGEDQPQHF. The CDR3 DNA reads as TGCGCCAGCAGCTCATTTGGGGAGGATCAGCCCCAGCATTTT.

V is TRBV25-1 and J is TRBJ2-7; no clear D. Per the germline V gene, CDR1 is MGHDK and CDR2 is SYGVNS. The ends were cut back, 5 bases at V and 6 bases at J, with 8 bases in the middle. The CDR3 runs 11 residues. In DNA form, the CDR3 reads TGTGCCAGCAGTAGAAGCGCCGAGCAGTACTTC. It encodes CASSRSAEQYF.

Written as DNA, the CDR3 is TGCCCCGCCGGGGAGACCCAGTACTTC. Its translation is CPAGETQYF. V and J are TRBV20-1 and TRBJ2-5, with D unclear. Germline-derived CDR1 and CDR2 are DFQATT and SNEGSKA (reference sequence). The CDR3 sequence is 9 residues long.

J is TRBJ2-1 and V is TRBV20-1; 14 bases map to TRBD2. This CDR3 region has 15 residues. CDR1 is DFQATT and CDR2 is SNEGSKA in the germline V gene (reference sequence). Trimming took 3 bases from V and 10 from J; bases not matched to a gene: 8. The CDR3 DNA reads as TGCAGTGCTAGCGCGACTAGCGGGGGGGCACGGGAGCAGTTCTTC. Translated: CSASATSGGAREQFF.

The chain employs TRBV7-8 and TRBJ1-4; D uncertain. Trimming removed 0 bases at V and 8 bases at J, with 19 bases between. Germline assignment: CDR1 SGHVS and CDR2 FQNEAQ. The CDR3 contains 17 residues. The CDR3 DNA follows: TGTGCCAGCAGCTTAGCGATTCTGAAGAGGCCAGCGGAAAAACTGTTTTTT. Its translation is CASSLAILKRPAEKLFF.

The CDR3 DNA is TGTGCCAGCAGCGACGGGACTAGCGGGGGGCCGGCGGTCGGGCAGTACTTC. It translates to CASSDGTSGGPAVGQYF. The gene calls are TRBV5-6 and TRBJ2-7, with 15 bases identical to TRBD2. The CDR3 contains 17 residues. V gave up 4 bases and J gave up 9 bases; unmatched junction bases: 14. CDR1 and CDR2 from the germline V gene are SGHDT and YYEEEE.

CDR3 amino acids: CASSLTPGQSHGYTF. The DNA for the CDR3 is TGTGCCAGCAGCTTAACCCCGGGCCAGTCTCATGGCTACACCTTC. The chain employs TRBV7-3 and TRBJ1-2; no clear D gene. The length of the CDR3 is 15 residues. V shed 0 bases and J shed 6 bases, with 14 bases lying between them. CDR1 is SGHTA and CDR2 is FQGTGA in the germline V gene.

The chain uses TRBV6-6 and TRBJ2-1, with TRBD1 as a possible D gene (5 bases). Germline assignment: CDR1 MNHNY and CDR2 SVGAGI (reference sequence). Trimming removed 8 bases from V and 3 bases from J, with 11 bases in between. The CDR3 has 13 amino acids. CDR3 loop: CASAPDIYNEQFF. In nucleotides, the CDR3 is TGTGCCAGCGCCCCGGACATCTACAATGAGCAGTTCTTC.

CDR3 loop: CASSQEGFHEQFF. The CDR3 coding sequence is TGTGCCAGCAGCCAAGAAGGGTTCCATGAGCAGTTCTTC. This chain connects TRBV3-1 to TRBJ2-1; no reliable D call. The V gene lost 0 bases and the J gene lost 8 bases, with 8 bases spanning the gap. In germline, CDR1 is LGHDT, CDR2 YNNKEL (reference sequence). The CDR3 is 13 residues long.

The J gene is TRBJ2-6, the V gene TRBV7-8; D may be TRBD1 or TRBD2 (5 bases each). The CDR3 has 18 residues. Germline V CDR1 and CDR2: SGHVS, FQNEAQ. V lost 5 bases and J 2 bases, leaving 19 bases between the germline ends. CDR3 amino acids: CASSLRDPRKTGANVLTF. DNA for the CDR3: TGTGCCAGCAGCCTCCGGGACCCGAGGAAAACTGGGGCCAACGTCCTGACTTTC.

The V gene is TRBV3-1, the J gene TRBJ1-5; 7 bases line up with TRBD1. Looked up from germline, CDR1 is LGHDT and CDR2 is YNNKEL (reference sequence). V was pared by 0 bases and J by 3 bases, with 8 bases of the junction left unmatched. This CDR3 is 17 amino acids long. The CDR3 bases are TGTGCCAGCAGCCAAGATAGCGGCAGGGGGATCAATCAGCCCCAGCATTTT. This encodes CASSQDSGRGINQPQHF.

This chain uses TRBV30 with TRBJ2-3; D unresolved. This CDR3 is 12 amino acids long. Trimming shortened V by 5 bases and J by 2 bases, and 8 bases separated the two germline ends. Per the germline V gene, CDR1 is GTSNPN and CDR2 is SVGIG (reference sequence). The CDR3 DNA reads TGTGCCTGGCGGGCGATCACAGATACGCAGTATTTT. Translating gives CAWRAITDTQYF.

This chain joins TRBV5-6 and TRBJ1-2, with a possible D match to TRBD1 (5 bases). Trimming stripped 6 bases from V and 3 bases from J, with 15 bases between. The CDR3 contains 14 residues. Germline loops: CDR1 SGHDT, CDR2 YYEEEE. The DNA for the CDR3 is TGTGCCAGCACCCAGGGAAGGGGTGACTATGGCTACACCTTC. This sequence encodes CASTQGRGDYGYTF.

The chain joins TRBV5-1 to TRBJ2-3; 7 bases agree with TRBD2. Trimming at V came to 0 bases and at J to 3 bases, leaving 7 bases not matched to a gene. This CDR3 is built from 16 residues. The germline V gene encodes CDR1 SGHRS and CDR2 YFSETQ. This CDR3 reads CASSLGSGGTTDTQYF. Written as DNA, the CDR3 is TGCGCCAGCAGCTTGGGTTCCGGGGGGACTACAGATACGCAGTATTTT.

CDR3 loop: CASSVERGGGYTF. The CDR3 nucleotides are TGTGCCAGCAGCGTAGAAAGAGGGGGTGGCTACACCTTC. This sequence joins TRBV9 and TRBJ1-2; weak D call: TRBD1 (6 bases). V was clipped by 0 bases and J by 7 bases, with 10 bases between them. Germline V gene sequence: CDR1 SGDLS, CDR2 YYNGEE. The CDR3 runs 13 residues.

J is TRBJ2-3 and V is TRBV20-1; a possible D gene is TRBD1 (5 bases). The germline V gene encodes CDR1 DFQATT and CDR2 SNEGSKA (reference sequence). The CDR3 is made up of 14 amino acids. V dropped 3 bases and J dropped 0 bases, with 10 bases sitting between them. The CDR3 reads CSASGRGSTDTQYF. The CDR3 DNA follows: TGCAGTGCTAGTGGAAGGGGAAGCACAGATACGCAGTATTTT.

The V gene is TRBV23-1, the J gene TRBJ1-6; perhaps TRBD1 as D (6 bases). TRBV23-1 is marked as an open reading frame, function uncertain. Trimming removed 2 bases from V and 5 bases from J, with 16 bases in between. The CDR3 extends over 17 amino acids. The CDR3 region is CASSQSETGGNNSPLHF. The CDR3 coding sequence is TGCGCCAGCAGTCAAAGCGAGACAGGAGGGAATAATTCACCCCTCCACTTT.

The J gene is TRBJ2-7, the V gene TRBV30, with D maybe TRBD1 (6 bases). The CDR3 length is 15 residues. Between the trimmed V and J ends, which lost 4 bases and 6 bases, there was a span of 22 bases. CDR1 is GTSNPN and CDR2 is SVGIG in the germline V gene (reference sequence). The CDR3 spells CAWKNRDRYPSEQYF. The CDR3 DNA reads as TGTGCCTGGAAAAACAGGGACCGATATCCTTCCGAGCAGTACTTC. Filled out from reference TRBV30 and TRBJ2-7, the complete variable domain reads SQTIHQWPATLVQPVGSPLSLECTVEGTSNPNLYWYRQAAGRGLQLLFYSVGIGQISSEVPQNLSASRPQDRQFILSSKKLLLSDSGFYLCAWKNRDRYPSEQYFGPGTRLTVT.

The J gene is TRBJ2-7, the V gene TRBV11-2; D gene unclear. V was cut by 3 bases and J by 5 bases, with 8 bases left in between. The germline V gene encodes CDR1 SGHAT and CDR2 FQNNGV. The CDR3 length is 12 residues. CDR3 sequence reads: CASSLGNNEQYF. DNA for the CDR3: TGTGCCAGCAGCTTGGGCAACAACGAGCAGTACTTC.

CDR3 DNA sequence: TGTGCCAGCTCCTTCCGGGGCACTGGGGCTGAAGCTTTCTTT. This gives the protein CASSFRGTGAEAFF. The rearrangement joins TRBV18 to TRBJ1-1; D might be TRBD1 (5 bases). Germline V gene lookup returns CDR1 KGHSH and CDR2 LQKENI. V was trimmed by 6 bases and J by 6 bases, leaving 17 bases between them. This CDR3 spans 14 amino acids.

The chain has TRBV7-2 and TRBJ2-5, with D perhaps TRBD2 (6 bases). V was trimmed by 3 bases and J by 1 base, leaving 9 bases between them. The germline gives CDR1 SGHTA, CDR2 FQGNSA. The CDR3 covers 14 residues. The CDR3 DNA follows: TGTGCCAGCAGCTTTACGACTAGCCAAGAGACCCAGTACTTC. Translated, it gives CASSFTTSQETQYF.

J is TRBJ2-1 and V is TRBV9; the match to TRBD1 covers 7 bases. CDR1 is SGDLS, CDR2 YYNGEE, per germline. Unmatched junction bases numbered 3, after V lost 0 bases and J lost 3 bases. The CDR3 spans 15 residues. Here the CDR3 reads CASSVAPGGYNEQFF. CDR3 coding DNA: TGTGCCAGCAGCGTAGCCCCAGGGGGCTACAATGAGCAGTTCTTC.

The CDR3 DNA follows: TGTGCCAGCAGCCAAGAGGGGTTAGCGGGGGCGAACACCGGGGAGCTGTTTTTT. Amino acid sequence: CASSQEGLAGANTGELFF. The chain carries TRBV4-2 and TRBJ2-2; 9 nucleotides match TRBD2. The CDR3 is made up of 18 amino acids. Germline V lookup: CDR1 LGHNA, CDR2 YNFKEQ. V gave up 0 bases and J gave up 0 bases; unmatched junction bases: 5.